The rows below give T cell receptor beta chains drawn from one sample of a study of OX40 agonist ivuxolimab in advanced cancers. Profiling relied on immunoSEQ multiplex PCR, and the TCRdb table lists in-frame clones only, not all of them. The sample includes some 54,000 clones, roughly nine tenths of them seen just once. The material was CD4+ or CD8+ T cells sorted from blood, obtained in a trial of the OX40 agonist ivuxolimab. All receptors derive from an adult with an advanced solid tumor such as melanoma, head and neck, liver or kidney cancer. Both conserved end residues are part of each CDR3. A D gene is named only where the DNA matches it firmly. Clone size appears in some rows only: once, few, many, or a class for an expanded clone.

TRBJ1-1	.	TRBV29-1	13	.	CSVAITQNTEAFF	TGCAGCGTTGCAATTACTCAGAACACTGAAGCTTTCTTT
TRBJ1-6	TRBD1	TRBV19	14	.	CASSDRGLYSPLHF	TGTGCCAGTAGTGACAGGGGCTTATATTCACCCCTCCACTTT
TRBJ2-2	.	TRBV25-1	14	.	CASSEASPTGELFF	TGTGCCAGCAGTGAGGCTAGCCCGACCGGGGAGCTGTTTTTT
TRBJ2-3	TRBD1	TRBV6-1	14	few	CASSADRGPDTQYF	TGTGCCAGCAGTGCAGACAGGGGCCCAGATACGCAGTATTTT
TRBJ1-6	.	TRBV5-6	14	.	CASSWGQSNSPLHF	TGTGCCAGCAGCTGGGGGCAAAGTAATTCACCCCTCCACTTT
TRBJ1-4	.	TRBV5-6	18	.	CASSLWRRTRATNEKLFF	TGTGCCAGCAGCTTGTGGAGGAGGACAAGGGCAACTAATGAAAAACTGTTTTTT
TRBJ2-1	.	TRBV5-1	15	.	CASSLSPGSYNEQFF	TGCGCCAGCAGCTTGTCTCCTGGCTCCTACAATGAGCAGTTCTTC
TRBJ2-3	.	TRBV6-5	16	.	CASSYGTGQAQDTQYF	TGTGCCAGCAGTTACGGGACTGGGCAGGCCCAAGATACGCAGTATTTT
TRBJ1-1	.	TRBV28	14	.	CASTKWGINTEAFF	TGTGCCAGCACCAAATGGGGCATAAACACTGAAGCTTTCTTT
TRBJ1-2	.	TRBV12-5	14	.	CASGLVRQGGGYTF	TGTGCTAGTGGTTTGGTCAGGCAGGGCGGGGGCTACACCTTC
TRBJ2-7	.	TRBV19	15	.	CASSIDTTPSYEQYF	TGTGCCAGTAGTATTGATACCACACCCTCCTACGAGCAGTACTTC
TRBJ2-3	.	TRBV23-1	15	.	CASSPPEEGTDTQYF	TGCGCCAGCAGTCCTCCCGAAGAGGGGACAGATACGCAGTATTTT
TRBJ2-7	.	TRBV6-5	14	.	CASSSPTASYEQYF	TGTGCCAGCAGTTCCCCGACGGCCTCCTACGAGCAGTACTTC
TRBJ2-7	.	TRBV10-1	13	.	CASANVRFGEQYF	TGCGCCAGTGCTAACGTCAGATTTGGCGAGCAGTACTTC
TRBJ2-7	TRBD1	TRBV7-8	17	.	CASSLVGGQGSPYEQYF	TGTGCCAGCAGCTTAGTGGGGGGACAGGGGAGTCCCTACGAGCAGTACTTC
TRBJ2-1	.	TRBV18	16	.	CASSPSSRGRGNEQFF	TGTGCCAGCTCACCAAGTAGCAGGGGACGAGGCAATGAGCAGTTCTTC
TRBJ2-6	.	TRBV19	19	.	CASSKWVGLRVSGANVLTF	TGTGCCAGTAGTAAGTGGGTAGGCCTTAGGGTTTCTGGGGCCAACGTCCTGACTTTC
TRBJ2-3	TRBD1	TRBV10-3	14	.	CAISMTGSADTQYF	TGTGCCATCAGTATGACAGGGTCCGCAGATACGCAGTATTTT
TRBJ2-7	.	TRBV11-2	14	.	CASSLNQNSYEQYF	TGTGCCAGCAGCTTAAACCAGAACTCCTACGAGCAGTACTTC
TRBJ2-7	.	TRBV19	14	.	CASSSRLGSYEQYF	TGTGCCAGTAGTTCCCGACTGGGCTCCTACGAGCAGTACTTC
TRBJ2-2	.	TRBV7-3	14	.	CASSLGLNTGELFF	TGTGCCAGCAGCTTGGGACTGAACACCGGGGAGCTGTTTTTT
TRBJ1-3	.	TRBV18	15	.	CASSPTGVSGNTIYF	TGTGCCAGCTCACCGACAGGTGTATCTGGAAACACCATATATTTT
TRBJ1-4	.	TRBV29-1	16	once	CSVQAQGSGQNEKLFF	TGCAGCGTCCAGGCCCAGGGCAGCGGCCAAAATGAAAAACTGTTTTTT
TRBJ1-4	TRBD1	TRBV5-1	16	.	CASSFDPGGAGEKLFF	TGCGCCAGCAGCTTCGATCCAGGGGGCGCCGGGGAAAAACTGTTTTTT
TRBJ2-7	TRBD1	TRBV5-4	14	.	CASSAGTGVYEQYF	TGTGCCAGCAGTGCCGGGACAGGGGTCTACGAGCAGTACTTC
TRBJ1-5	.	TRBV2	17	few	CASSAEGWGYSNQPQHF	TGTGCCAGCAGTGCGGAAGGGTGGGGATATAGCAATCAGCCCCAGCATTTT
TRBJ2-3	TRBD2	TRBV7-3	17	once	CASSLSSPSGGADTQYF	TGTGCCAGCAGCCTCTCCTCACCTAGCGGGGGGGCAGATACGCAGTATTTT
TRBJ2-5	.	TRBV11-2	14	.	CASSPGAGRETQYF	TGTGCCAGCAGCCCCGGTGCGGGGCGGGAGACCCAGTACTTC
TRBJ1-4	TRBD1	TRBV5-1	16	.	CASSLTSTGGDEKLFF	TGCGCCAGCAGCTTAACCTCGACAGGGGGAGATGAAAAACTGTTTTTT
TRBJ2-7	.	TRBV7-9	12	.	CASRQSGYEQYF	TGTGCCAGCAGACAATCAGGATACGAGCAGTACTTC
TRBJ2-1	TRBD2	TRBV27	19	.	CASSLGVTSGGLTRNEQFF	TGTGCCAGCAGTCTAGGGGTGACTAGCGGGGGCCTCACGAGGAATGAGCAGTTCTTC
TRBJ2-7	.	TRBV7-7	13	few	CASSLGNSYEQYF	TGTGCCAGCAGCTTGGGGAATTCCTACGAGCAGTACTTC
TRBJ2-5	.	TRBV7-9	14	.	CASSLWDMGETQYF	TGTGCCAGCAGCTTATGGGACATGGGGGAGACCCAGTACTTC
TRBJ2-5	.	TRBV4-1	15	.	CASSQNRDIQETQYF	TGCGCCAGCAGCCAAAACCGGGACATACAAGAGACCCAGTACTTC
TRBJ1-2	TRBD1	TRBV6-1	15	few	CASSSAGTGGGGYTF	TGTGCCAGCAGTTCAGCCGGGACAGGGGGTGGCGGCTACACCTTC
TRBJ2-7	.	TRBV30	12	.	CAWSVLQREQYF	TGTGCCTGGAGTGTCCTACAGAGAGAGCAGTACTTC
TRBJ1-1	TRBD1	TRBV18	21	.	CASSRILTGGASSHPRAEAFF	TGTGCCAGCTCACGTATCTTAACAGGGGGCGCGTCTTCCCATCCCCGGGCTGAAGCTTTCTTT
TRBJ1-1	.	TRBV29-1	14	.	CSSSPLGQNTEAFF	TGCAGCTCCTCTCCCCTTGGACAGAACACTGAAGCTTTCTTT
TRBJ2-5	.	TRBV27	11	few	CASSTQETQYF	TGTGCCAGCAGCACACAAGAGACCCAGTACTTC
TRBJ1-4	TRBD1	TRBV5-4	15	.	CASSHPGQGNEKLFF	TGTGCCAGCAGCCACCCCGGACAGGGGAATGAAAAACTGTTTTTT
TRBJ1-4	.	TRBV9	18	.	CASSSQGGPVTTNEKLFF	TGTGCCAGCAGCTCCCAGGGAGGACCGGTTACAACTAATGAAAAACTGTTTTTT